Listed below are T cell receptor beta chains from one sample, sequenced in a study of T cell responses to AZD1222 COVID-19 vaccine. Assay used: immunoSEQ multiplex PCR; TCRdb lists only in-frame clones, some missing. The data hold 110,000 or so clones, with about 92% observed a single time. The sequencing here drew on peripheral blood, taken on day 0 of MenACWY control vaccination. The receptors stem from an adult in good health. Both conserved end residues are part of each CDR3. A D gene is named only where the DNA matches it firmly. Part of the rows lack a size; the others show once, few, many or a class for expanded clones.

.	.	TRBV28	TRBJ1-5	CASKGGGLNQPQHF	TGTGCCAGCAAGGGCGGCGGACTCAATCAGCCCCAGCATTTT
.	TRBD1	TRBV7-8	TRBJ2-7	CASSLGGRQGAYEQYF	TGTGCCAGCAGCTTAGGGGGTAGACAGGGGGCTTACGAGCAGTACTTC
.	TRBD1	TRBV4-1	TRBJ2-1	CASSAGQGTYNEQFF	TGCGCCAGCAGCGCGGGACAGGGTACCTACAATGAGCAGTTCTTC
.	TRBD1	TRBV4-1	TRBJ1-2	CASSQGTFDRGGGYTF	TGCGCCAGCAGCCAGGGAACCTTTGACAGGGGCGGAGGCTACACCTTC
.	.	TRBV4-1	TRBJ2-5	CASSQMNLKGIGTQYF	TGCGCCAGCAGCCAAATGAACCTGAAAGGGATCGGGACCCAGTACTTC
.	.	TRBV6-6	TRBJ2-4	CASKFLAKNIQYF	TGTGCCAGCAAATTCCTAGCCAAAAACATTCAGTACTTC
.	.	TRBV2	TRBJ2-1	CASSGSGNYNEQFF	TGTGCCAGCAGTGGATCAGGAAACTACAATGAGCAGTTCTTC
.	.	TRBV2	TRBJ1-5	CASSGTLVGQPQHF	TGTGCCAGCAGTGGGACATTAGTGGGTCAGCCCCAGCATTTT
.	.	TRBV10-3	TRBJ2-2	CAISIVGELFF	TGTGCCATCTCGATAGTCGGGGAGCTGTTTTTT
.	TRBD1	TRBV24-1	TRBJ1-1	CATSESDRGSTNTEAFF	TGTGCCACCAGTGAGTCCGACAGGGGCAGCACGAACACTGAAGCTTTCTTT
.	.	TRBV6-4	TRBJ1-1	CASSVGTNTEAFF	TGTGCCAGCAGTGTGGGAACCAACACTGAAGCTTTCTTT
.	.	TRBV7-9	TRBJ1-1	CASSGTRDDLNTEAFF	TGTGCCAGCAGCGGGACTCGGGATGACCTGAACACTGAAGCTTTCTTT
.	.	TRBV30	TRBJ1-4	CAWKLGRMDEKLFF	TGTGCCTGGAAGCTGGGGAGGATGGATGAAAAACTGTTTTTT
.	.	TRBV6-2/TRBV6-3	TRBJ1-3	CASSYLEGEEGNTIYF	TGTGCCAGCAGTTACTTGGAGGGGGAAGAAGGAAACACCATATATTTT
.	TRBD1	TRBV6-5	TRBJ2-7	CASSRDRGPSGKQYF	TGTGCCAGCAGCCGGGACAGGGGGCCTTCGGGGAAGCAGTACTTC
.	TRBD1	TRBV4-3	TRBJ1-1	CASSHPGQGAPTEAFF	TGCGCCAGCAGCCACCCCGGACAGGGGGCGCCCACTGAAGCTTTCTTT
.	TRBD1	TRBV5-1	TRBJ1-6	CASSSGTGGSYNSPLHF	TGCGCCAGCAGCTCCGGGACAGGGGGCTCCTATAATTCACCCCTCCACTTT
once	TRBD1	TRBV19	TRBJ1-5	CASSPGDSHSNQPQHF	TGTGCCAGTAGTCCCGGGGACAGCCATAGCAATCAGCCCCAGCATTTT
.	TRBD2	TRBV6-1	TRBJ2-1	CASSDTRTSGYNEQFF	TGTGCCAGCAGTGACACTCGGACTAGCGGGTACAATGAGCAGTTCTTC
.	.	TRBV4-2	TRBJ2-5	CASSPGTSQETQYF	TGTGCCAGCAGCCCCGGGACCAGCCAAGAGACCCAGTACTTC
once	TRBD1	TRBV5-6	TRBJ1-4	CASSRDRANEKLFF	TGTGCCAGCAGCCGAGACAGGGCAAATGAAAAACTGTTTTTT
.	.	TRBV19	TRBJ1-5	CASSGPGAGNQPQHF	TGTGCCAGTAGCGGGCCGGGGGCTGGCAATCAGCCCCAGCATTTT
.	.	TRBV12-5	TRBJ1-2	CASGSGWGGFYTF	TGTGCTAGTGGTTCGGGCTGGGGAGGGTTCTACACCTTC
.	TRBD1	TRBV28	TRBJ1-1	CASRYRDSRRNTEAFF	TGTGCCAGCAGATATCGGGACAGCCGGCGGAACACTGAAGCTTTCTTT
once	.	TRBV19	TRBJ1-5	CASSTGATQPQHF	TGTGCCAGTAGTACAGGGGCTACTCAGCCCCAGCATTTT
.	TRBD2	TRBV28	TRBJ2-7	CASSPWTSGAYEQYF	TGTGCCAGCAGTCCCTGGACTAGCGGAGCCTACGAGCAGTACTTC
.	TRBD2	TRBV5-1	TRBJ2-1	CASSLVGGGVYNEQFF	TGCGCCAGCAGCTTGGTAGGCGGGGGGGTTTACAATGAGCAGTTCTTC
.	.	TRBV7-8	TRBJ1-5	CASSLAGGRNQPQHF	TGTGCCAGCAGCTTAGCAGGGGGTCGCAATCAGCCCCAGCATTTT
.	TRBD1	TRBV2	TRBJ2-2	CASSEVGTANTGELFF	TGTGCCAGCAGTGAGGTAGGGACAGCCAACACCGGGGAGCTGTTTTTT
once	.	TRBV4-2	TRBJ2-1	CASSPGDEQFF	TGTGCCAGCAGCCCGGGGGACGAGCAGTTCTTC